This T cell receptor beta chain derives from a study of blood T cell repertoires in COVID-19. Study context: Material from acute and convalescent COVID-19 was sourced from the United States, Italy and Spain. PBMCs, B-cell-depleted T cells, or T cells provided the cDNA or gDNA that made up the material.

V lost 0 bases and J 1 base, leaving 6 bases between the germline ends. In germline, CDR1 is GTSNPN, CDR2 SVGIG (reference sequence). This CDR3 has 13 residues. This clone was seen once. In the same sample, other DNA sequences code for this CDR3. Authors' processing steps: Reference gene primer amplification yielded estimated nucleated cell counts. Clones were read by immunoSEQ multiplex PCR, and TCRdb kept only the in-frame ones, dropping some. V, J and clone size are those of that table, while D and trimming were read from the DNA. The table records 200,000 to 250,000 clones, approximately 81% of them present only once.

The specimen sequenced was peripheral blood. The source of this sequence is an elderly woman with active or convalescent COVID-19. The rearrangement links TRBV30 to TRBJ2-5; the D is unclear. The CDR3 bases are TGTGCCTGGAGTGTACGTAGCCAAGAGACCCAGTACTTC. Protein: CAWSVRSQETQYF.